The 27 T cell receptor beta chains below all came from one sample that was sequenced in a study of blood T cell repertoires in COVID-19. Here immunoSEQ multiplex PCR was the method, and the copy in TCRdb shows in-frame clones only, minus some. Of some 180,000 clones listed, about 86% were seen once; the top ten hold around 9.9%. Sequencing was done on a sample of peripheral blood. These receptors came from a man aged 65 to 79 with active or convalescent COVID-19.

This sequence joins TRBV2 and TRBJ1-1; possible D gene TRBD1, 6 bases. The length of the CDR3 is 15 residues. Germline CDR1 SNHLY, CDR2 FYNNEI. Trimming took off 4 bases at V and 5 bases at J, with 17 bases between the two ends. The CDR3 loop is CASSVKLQGWTEAFF. The CDR3 region has the DNA TGTGCCAGCAGTGTTAAGCTACAGGGTTGGACTGAAGCTTTCTTT.

This chain connects TRBV7-9 to TRBJ2-7, with 7 nucleotides matching TRBD1. This CDR3 has 16 amino acids. Germline-derived CDR1 and CDR2 are SEHNR and FQNEAQ (reference sequence). With V trimmed by 5 bases and J by 1 base, 11 bases remained unmatched. The CDR3 DNA is TGTGCCAGCAGCCATGGCCGGGACAGAGATTCCTACGAGCAGTACTTC. The encoded protein is CASSHGRDRDSYEQYF.

The V and J genes are TRBV28 and TRBJ2-7, with 11 bases that match TRBD1. The CDR3 runs to 15 residues. The J segment lost 0 bases and the V segment lost 5 bases, leaving 3 bases of the junction unmatched. Germline CDR1 MDHEN, CDR2 SYDVKM. Here the CDR3 DNA reads TGTGCCAGCAGTCCAGGGACAGGGGGCTCCTACGAGCAGTACTTC. Translation gives CASSPGTGGSYEQYF.

This clone has just one count. The chain carries TRBV24-1 and TRBJ1-2, with D perhaps TRBD1 (5 bases). V shed 4 bases and J shed 6 bases, with 11 bases lying between them. There are 13 residues in the CDR3. Germline CDR1 is KGHDR and CDR2 is SFDVKD. The CDR3 region has the DNA TGTGCCACCAGTGACACCGACAGAGATGGCTACACCTTC. Translating it yields CATSDTDRDGYTF.

The chain carries TRBV9 and TRBJ2-1, with TRBD2 matching over 9 bases. Trimming removed 0 bases from V and 0 bases from J; junction bases left unmatched: 4. The CDR3 is 17 residues long. Per germline, CDR1 SGDLS and CDR2 YYNGEE. The CDR3 sequence: CASSVGAGGSSYNEQFF. The DNA for the CDR3 is TGTGCCAGCAGCGTAGGGGCGGGAGGGAGCTCCTACAATGAGCAGTTCTTC.

The chain has TRBV18 and TRBJ1-2; no definite D call. V shed 3 bases and J shed 0 bases, with 5 bases lying between them. Germline V gene data show CDR1 as KGHSH and CDR2 as LQKENI. This CDR3 has 13 amino acids. The CDR3 DNA follows: TGTGCCAGCTCACCGGCCACTAACTATGGCTACACCTTC. Protein sequence: CASSPATNYGYTF.

CDR3 sequence: CASSGRQGSRSGNTIYF. CDR3 nucleotides: TGTGCCAGCAGCGGCAGACAGGGGTCCCGCTCTGGAAACACCATATATTTT. The chain has TRBV7-9 and TRBJ1-3; 8 nucleotides agree with TRBD1. CDR3 length equals 17 residues. Trimming cost V 5 bases and J 0 bases; bases outside gene matches: 9. Per the germline V gene, CDR1 is SEHNR and CDR2 is FQNEAQ (reference sequence).

This clone was detected only a few times. The chain combines TRBV5-1 with TRBJ1-2; a possible D gene is TRBD1 (6 bases). CDR1 is SGHRS, CDR2 YFSETQ, per germline. This CDR3 comprises 13 residues. V lost 2 bases to trimming and J lost 8 bases, with 13 bases between them. CDR3 nucleotide sequence: TGCGCCAGCAGCTTCCCCGGGGGGGCCGGCTACACCTTC. It yields the protein CASSFPGGAGYTF.

The chain links TRBV5-1 to TRBJ2-5; TRBD1 matches 9 bases. There are 14 residues in the CDR3. Per the germline V gene, CDR1 is SGHRS and CDR2 is YFSETQ. Trimming took 0 bases from V and 5 from J; bases not matched to a gene: 2. This CDR3 is CASSLEQGAETQYF. In DNA, the CDR3 is TGCGCCAGCAGCTTGGAACAGGGGGCGGAGACCCAGTACTTC.

This clone has more than one count but fewer than ten. The V and J genes are TRBV7-2 and TRBJ1-2, with a possible D match to TRBD1 (5 bases). Germline V lookup: CDR1 SGHTA, CDR2 FQGNSA. V was pared by 4 bases and J by 7 bases, with 16 bases between. The CDR3 runs to 14 residues. CDR3 sequence reads: CASSSKGSGFGYTF. CDR3 DNA: TGTGCCAGCAGCTCCAAAGGGTCAGGGTTTGGCTACACCTTC.

The chain uses TRBV11-2 and TRBJ2-1, with TRBD2 matching over 8 bases. The CDR3 consists of 18 residues. Germline V CDR1 and CDR2: SGHAT, FQNNGV. The V and J ends lost 5 bases and 1 base, in that order; junction bases with no gene match: 13. The CDR3 loop is CASSHPGSGRGSYNEQFF. DNA of the CDR3: TGTGCCAGCAGCCACCCGGGAAGCGGGAGAGGGTCCTACAATGAGCAGTTCTTC. Based on the CDR3 plus reference TRBV11-2 and TRBJ2-1, the full variable domain is EAGVAQSPRYKIIEKRQSVAFWCNPISGHATLYWYQQILGQGPKLLIQFQNNGVVDDSQLPKDRFSAERLKGVDSTLKIQPAKLEDSAVYLCASSHPGSGRGSYNEQFFGPGTRLTVL.

DNA of the CDR3: TGTGCCTGGAGAACAGGGAGTCAGCCCCAGCATTTT. Its translation: CAWRTGSQPQHF. The V gene is TRBV30, the J gene TRBJ1-5; D may be TRBD1 (6 bases). This CDR3 has 12 residues. V was shortened by 3 bases and J by 6 bases, with 9 bases between the two germline ends. CDR1 GTSNPN and CDR2 SVGIG come from the germline V gene (reference sequence).

The chain carries TRBV11-2 and TRBJ1-1; 8 bases map to TRBD1. J gave up 5 bases and V 3 bases, and 8 bases lay outside the gene matches. CDR3 length equals 15 residues. Germline V gene sequence: CDR1 SGHAT, CDR2 FQNNGV. Written as DNA, the CDR3 is TGTGCCAGCAGCTTCCCTTCAGGGGGCAGAACTGAAGCTTTCTTT. Protein sequence: CASSFPSGGRTEAFF.

The genes are TRBV6-2 or TRBV6-3 and TRBJ1-5, with 8 bases fitting TRBD1. The junction had 5 bases not matched to a gene; V was cut back by 6 bases and J by 4 bases. The germline gives CDR1 MNHEY, CDR2 SVGEGT. This CDR3 is built from 14 residues. In DNA, the CDR3 is TGTGCCAGCAGCCGGACAGGGTATAATCAGCCCCAGCATTTT. Its protein is CASSRTGYNQPQHF.

The chain uses TRBV28 and TRBJ1-1, with TRBD1 identical over 9 bases. Germline values: CDR1 MDHEN, CDR2 SYDVKM. The ends lost 4 bases at V and 5 bases at J; junction bases unmatched: 14. The CDR3 totals 17 residues. This CDR3 is CASSSPAGTGPGTEAFF. The CDR3 bases are TGTGCCAGCAGTTCCCCCGCGGGGACAGGGCCGGGAACTGAAGCTTTCTTT.

The chain couples TRBV18 to TRBJ2-5, with unresolved D. With 3 bases removed from V and 2 bases from J, the gap between germline ends came to 4 bases. In germline, CDR1 is KGHSH, CDR2 LQKENI. The CDR3 is made up of 12 amino acids. CDR3 coding DNA: TGTGCCAGCTCACCGGCTCAAGAGACCCAGTACTTC. Its protein is CASSPAQETQYF.

The gene calls are TRBV13 and TRBJ2-7, with TRBD1 identical over 11 bases. The CDR3 has 16 residues. After removal of 4 bases from V and 6 bases from J, the junction contained 11 bases not matched to a gene. The germline V gene has CDR1 PRHDT and CDR2 FYEKMQ (reference sequence). The CDR3 loop reads CASSSTPGQGGREQYF. CDR3 DNA sequence: TGTGCCAGCAGCTCAACTCCGGGACAGGGGGGACGCGAGCAGTACTTC.

This chain connects TRBV6-2 or TRBV6-3 to TRBJ2-5; tentatively, D is TRBD2 (5 bases). Trimming took off 8 bases at V and 5 bases at J, with 12 bases between the two ends. The germline CDR1 and CDR2 sequences are MNHEY and SVGEGT. CDR3 length equals 12 residues. The DNA for the CDR3 is TGTGCCAGCGGTTCTAGCATGGAGACCCAGTACTTC. It translates to CASGSSMETQYF.

This clone was detected only a few times. One junction end does not reproduce the germline sequence, and a read error may be involved. This rearrangement joins TRBV19 to TRBJ1-1, with 7 positions matching TRBD1. The CDR3 sequence is 13 residues long. In germline, CDR1 is LNHDA, CDR2 SQIVND (reference sequence). CDR3 sequence reads: CASSTEIDRATVF. For the CDR3, the DNA is TGTGCCAGTAGTACCGAGATCGACAGGGCAACGGTCTTT. Combining the CDR3 with reference TRBV19 and TRBJ1-1 gives the whole variable domain DGGITQSPKYLFRKEGQNVTLSCEQNLNHDAMYWYRQDPGQGLRLIYYSQIVNDFQKGDIAEGYSVSREKKESFPLTVTSAQKNPTAFYLCASSTEIDRATVFGQGTRLTVV.

The chain is built from TRBV6-2 or TRBV6-3 and TRBJ2-3; TRBD2 matches at 9 bases. V lost 2 bases and J lost 4; bases outside the gene matches: 7. The CDR3 spans 16 residues. Looked up from germline, CDR1 is MNHEY and CDR2 is SVGEGT. CDR3 amino acids: CASSYEWIAGADTQYF. The CDR3 DNA is TGTGCCAGCAGTTACGAGTGGATAGCGGGGGCAGATACGCAGTATTTT.

The J gene is TRBJ2-2, the V gene TRBV5-1; 9 bases align to TRBD1. CDR1 and CDR2 from the germline V gene are SGHRS and YFSETQ. Losses at the gene ends were 5 bases for V and 3 bases for J; bases not matched to a gene: 8. The length of the CDR3 is 16 residues. CDR3 in DNA: TGCGCCAGCAGTCCACCGGGACAGGGTCACACCGGGGAGCTGTTTTTT. Translation gives CASSPPGQGHTGELFF.

This clone was observed once. This chain connects TRBV4-1 to TRBJ2-7; 8 positions match TRBD1. The CDR3 has 14 residues. Germline-derived CDR1 and CDR2 are MGHRA and YSYEKL. Losses at the gene ends were 1 base for V and 7 bases for J; bases not matched to a gene: 6. This CDR3 is CASSQVQGVSEQYF. The CDR3 nucleotides are TGCGCCAGCAGCCAAGTACAGGGGGTGTCGGAGCAGTACTTC.

J is TRBJ2-3 and V is TRBV7-8, with D maybe TRBD2 (5 bases). Germline V gene lookup returns CDR1 SGHVS and CDR2 FQNEAQ. The CDR3 consists of 13 residues. Trimming took off 5 bases at V and 6 bases at J, with 12 bases between the two ends. The CDR3 sequence is CASSRQPGDTQYF. The CDR3 DNA follows: TGTGCCAGCAGCCGTCAGCCGGGGGATACGCAGTATTTT.

The sample holds a few counts of this clone. The junction departs from the called germline gene at one end, perhaps through a read error. V is TRBV28 and J is TRBJ1-5; D uncertain. CDR1 and CDR2 (germline): MDHEN, SYDVKM. The CDR3 contains 16 residues. CDR3 nucleotide sequence: TGTGCCAGCAGTTTACGACGGGTTACACTTAATCGGCCCCAGCATTTT. This encodes CASSLRRVTLNRPQHF.

The V gene is TRBV27, the J gene TRBJ2-1, with TRBD2 as a possible D gene (6 bases). Germline CDR1 and CDR2: MNHEY and SMNVEV (reference sequence). Between the trimmed V and J ends, which lost 6 bases and 9 bases, there was a span of 15 bases. This CDR3 is built from 13 residues. The CDR3 region has the DNA TGTGCCAGCAGGAAACGGGAGTCCGGTGAGCAGTTCTTC. Translation: CASRKRESGEQFF.

V gene TRBV19 combines with J gene TRBJ1-3; no clear D gene. Germline CDR1 reads LNHDA; CDR2 reads SQIVND (reference sequence). V was pared by 5 bases and J by 0 bases, with 14 bases between. The CDR3 runs 16 residues. CDR3 DNA: TGTGCCAGTAGTGCGCCCCGAGGGAGCTCTGGAAACACCATATATTTT. Its translation is CASSAPRGSSGNTIYF. The complete variable domain, with remaining parts taken from reference TRBV19 and TRBJ1-3, reads DGGITQSPKYLFRKEGQNVTLSCEQNLNHDAMYWYRQDPGQGLRLIYYSQIVNDFQKGDIAEGYSVSREKKESFPLTVTSAQKNPTAFYLCASSAPRGSSGNTIYFGEGSWLTVV.

The rearrangement uses TRBV5-1 and TRBJ1-1; 10 bases align to TRBD1. Germline V gene lookup returns CDR1 SGHRS and CDR2 YFSETQ. The ends lost 4 bases at V and 4 bases at J; junction bases unmatched: 10. This CDR3 region has 16 residues. CDR3 protein: CASSLRQGAPGTEAFF. CDR3 nucleotide sequence: TGCGCCAGCAGCCTTCGACAGGGGGCGCCGGGCACTGAAGCTTTCTTT.